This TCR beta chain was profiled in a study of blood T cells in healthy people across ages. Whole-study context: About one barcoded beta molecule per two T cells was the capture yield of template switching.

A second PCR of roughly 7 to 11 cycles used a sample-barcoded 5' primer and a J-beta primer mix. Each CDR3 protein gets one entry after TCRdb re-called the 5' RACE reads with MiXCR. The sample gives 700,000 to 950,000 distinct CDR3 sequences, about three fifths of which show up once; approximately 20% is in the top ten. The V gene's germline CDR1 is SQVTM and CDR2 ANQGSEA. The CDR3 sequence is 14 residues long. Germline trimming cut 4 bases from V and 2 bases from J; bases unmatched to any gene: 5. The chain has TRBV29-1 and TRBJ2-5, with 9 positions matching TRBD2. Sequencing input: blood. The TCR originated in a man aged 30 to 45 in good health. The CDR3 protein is CSVGGLAGQETQYF. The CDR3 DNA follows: TGCAGCGTTGGGGGGCTAGCGGGGCAAGAGACCCAGTACTTC.